This TCR beta chain was sequenced during a study of glioma-infiltrating T cells after dendritic cell vaccination. The time point was: after dendritic cell vaccination, including at tumor progression/relapse. No glioblastoma patient carried an isocitrate dehydrogenase mutation. CDR3 size: 14 residues. Germline assignment: CDR1 MNHNS and CDR2 SASEGT. V was clipped by 0 bases and J by 4 bases, with 9 bases between them. To note about this clone: Its antigen is undetermined.

Findings and limits, study-wide: Few patients contributed both blood and tumor specimens.

Primers: 60 V beta forward and 13 J beta reverse. The table came from immunoSEQ multiplex PCR; TCRdb's copy has only in-frame clones and leaves some out. The data hold roughly 60,000 clones, with around nine tenths observed a single time. The V gene is TRBV6-1, the J gene TRBJ1-2, with D perhaps matching TRBD1 (5 bases). The receptor comes from a human donor with glioblastoma. Material: blood, obtained after dendritic cell vaccination. This CDR3 is CASSEAGQGYGYTF. CDR3 nucleotides: TGTGCCAGCAGTGAAGCGGGCCAGGGCTATGGCTACACCTTC.